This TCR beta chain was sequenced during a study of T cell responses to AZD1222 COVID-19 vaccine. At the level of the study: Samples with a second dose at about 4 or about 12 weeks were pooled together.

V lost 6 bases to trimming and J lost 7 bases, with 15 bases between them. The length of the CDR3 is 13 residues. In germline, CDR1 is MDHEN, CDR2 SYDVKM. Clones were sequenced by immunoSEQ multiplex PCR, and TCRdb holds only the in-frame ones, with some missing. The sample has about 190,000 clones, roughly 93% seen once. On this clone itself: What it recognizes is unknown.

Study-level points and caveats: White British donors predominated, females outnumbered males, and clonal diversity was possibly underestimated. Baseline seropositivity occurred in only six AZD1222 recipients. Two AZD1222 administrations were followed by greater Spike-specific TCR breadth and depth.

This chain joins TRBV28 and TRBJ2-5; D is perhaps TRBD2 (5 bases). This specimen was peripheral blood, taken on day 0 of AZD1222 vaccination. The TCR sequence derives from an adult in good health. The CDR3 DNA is TGTGCCAGCAGCCTTAGCCTAGAGGGGACCCAGTACTTC. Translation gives CASSLSLEGTQYF. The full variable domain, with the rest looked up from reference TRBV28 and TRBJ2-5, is DVKVTQSSRYLVKRTGEKVFLECVQDMDHENMFWYRQDPGLGLRLIYFSYDVKMKEKGDIPEGYSVSREKKERFSLILESASTNQTSMYLCASSLSLEGTQYFGPGTRLLVL.